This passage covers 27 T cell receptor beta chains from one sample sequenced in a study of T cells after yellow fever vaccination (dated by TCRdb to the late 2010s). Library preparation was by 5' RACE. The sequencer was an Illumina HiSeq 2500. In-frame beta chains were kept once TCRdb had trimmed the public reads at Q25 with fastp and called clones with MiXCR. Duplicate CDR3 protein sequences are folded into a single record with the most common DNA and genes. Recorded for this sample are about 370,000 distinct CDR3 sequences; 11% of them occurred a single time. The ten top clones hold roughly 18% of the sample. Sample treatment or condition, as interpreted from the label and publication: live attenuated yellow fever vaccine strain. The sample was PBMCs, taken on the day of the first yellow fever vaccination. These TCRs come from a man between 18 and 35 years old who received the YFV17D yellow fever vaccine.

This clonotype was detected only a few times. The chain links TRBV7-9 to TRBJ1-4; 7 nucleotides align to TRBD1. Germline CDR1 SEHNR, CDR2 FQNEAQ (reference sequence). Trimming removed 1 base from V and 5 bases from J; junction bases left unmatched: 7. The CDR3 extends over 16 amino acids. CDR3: CASSLGDSQSNEKLFF. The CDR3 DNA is TGTGCCAGCAGCTTAGGGGACAGCCAGTCCAATGAAAAACTGTTTTTT.

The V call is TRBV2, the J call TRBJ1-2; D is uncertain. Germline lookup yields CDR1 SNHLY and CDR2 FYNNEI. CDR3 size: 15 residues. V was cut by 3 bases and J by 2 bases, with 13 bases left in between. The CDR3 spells CASSEWAGRNYGYTF. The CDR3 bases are TGTGCCAGCAGTGAGTGGGCAGGTCGGAACTATGGCTACACCTTC.

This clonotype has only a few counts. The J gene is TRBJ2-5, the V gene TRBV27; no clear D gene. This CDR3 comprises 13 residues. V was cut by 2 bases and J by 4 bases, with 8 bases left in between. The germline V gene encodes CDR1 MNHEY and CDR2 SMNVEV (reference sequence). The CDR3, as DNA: TGTGCCAGCAGTTTAAGCTGGGGAGAGACCCAGTACTTC. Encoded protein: CASSLSWGETQYF.

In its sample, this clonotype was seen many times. DNA of the CDR3: TGTGCCAGCAGCGCAGGTCTCCTCGGCAGGGGGCAAACAGATACGCAGTATTTT. It codes for CASSAGLLGRGQTDTQYF. J is TRBJ2-3 and V is TRBV9; TRBD1 agrees at 8 bases. CDR3 length: 18 amino acids. Germline V lookup: CDR1 SGDLS, CDR2 YYNGEE. Trimming at V came to 3 bases and at J to 3 bases, leaving 15 bases not matched to a gene. The entire variable domain, with the rest obtained from reference TRBV9 and TRBJ2-3, is as follows: DSGVTQTPKHLITATGQRVTLRCSPRSGDLSVYWYQQSLDQGLQFLIQYYNGEERAKGNILERFSAQQFPDLHSELNLSSLELGDSALYFCASSAGLLGRGQTDTQYFGPGTRLTVL.

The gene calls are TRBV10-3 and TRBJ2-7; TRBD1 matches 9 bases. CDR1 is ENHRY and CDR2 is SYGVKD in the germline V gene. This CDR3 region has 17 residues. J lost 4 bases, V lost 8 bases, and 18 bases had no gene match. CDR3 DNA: TGTGCCATCGGCGGGGGAGAAAAGGACAGGGGAGGGTACGAGCAGTACTTC. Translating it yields CAIGGGEKDRGGYEQYF.

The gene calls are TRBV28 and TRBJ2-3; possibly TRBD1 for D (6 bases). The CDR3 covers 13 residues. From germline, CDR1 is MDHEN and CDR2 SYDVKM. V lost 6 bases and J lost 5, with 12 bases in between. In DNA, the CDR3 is TGTGCCAGCAGGCACCAGGGGCGAGATACGCAGTATTTT. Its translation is CASRHQGRDTQYF.

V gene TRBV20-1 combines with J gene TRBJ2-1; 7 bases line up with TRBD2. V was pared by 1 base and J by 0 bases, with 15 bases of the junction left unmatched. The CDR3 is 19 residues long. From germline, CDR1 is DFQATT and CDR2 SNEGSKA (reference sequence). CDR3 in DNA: TGCAGTGCTAGAGGTCTAGCGGAGGGAGGTTGGAGCTCCTACAATGAGCAGTTCTTC. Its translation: CSARGLAEGGWSSYNEQFF.

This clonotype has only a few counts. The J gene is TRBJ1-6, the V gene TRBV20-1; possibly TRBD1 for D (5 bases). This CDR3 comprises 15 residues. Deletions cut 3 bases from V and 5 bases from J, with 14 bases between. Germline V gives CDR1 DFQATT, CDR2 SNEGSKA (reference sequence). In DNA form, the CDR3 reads TGCAGTGCTAGGAGAACCGGGGCCCATAATTCACCCCTCCACTTT. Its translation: CSARRTGAHNSPLHF.

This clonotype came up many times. CDR3: CASSLEGGPYEQYV. DNA of the CDR3: TGCGCCAGCAGCCTGGAGGGGGGGCCCTACGAGCAGTACGTC. This rearrangement joins TRBV5-1 to TRBJ2-7, with a weak D call TRBD2 (7 bases). Germline CDR1 reads SGHRS; CDR2 reads YFSETQ. The germline V and J ends were trimmed by 4 bases and 2 bases, with 13 bases remaining between them. The CDR3 is 14 amino acids.

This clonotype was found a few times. DNA of the CDR3: TGTGCCAGCAGCTTGGGGACACCGCTAAATGAGCAGTTCTTC. Residues: CASSLGTPLNEQFF. The J gene is TRBJ2-1, the V gene TRBV7-9, with a possible D match to TRBD1 (6 bases). Germline CDR1 reads SEHNR; CDR2 reads FQNEAQ (reference sequence). This CDR3 comprises 14 residues. V was trimmed by 3 bases and J by 7 bases, leaving 13 bases between them.

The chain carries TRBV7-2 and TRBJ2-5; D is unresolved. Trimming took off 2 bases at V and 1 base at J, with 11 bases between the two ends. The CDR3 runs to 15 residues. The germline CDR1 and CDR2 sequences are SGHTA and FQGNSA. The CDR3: CASSLLVLGQETQYF. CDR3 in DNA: TGTGCCAGCAGCTTATTGGTGTTAGGCCAAGAGACCCAGTACTTC.

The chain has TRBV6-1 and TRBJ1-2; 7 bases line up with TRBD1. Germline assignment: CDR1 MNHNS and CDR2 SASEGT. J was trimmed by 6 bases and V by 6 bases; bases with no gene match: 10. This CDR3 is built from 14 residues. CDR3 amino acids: CASSKWEQGNGYTF. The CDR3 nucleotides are TGTGCCAGCAGCAAATGGGAACAGGGGAATGGCTACACCTTC.

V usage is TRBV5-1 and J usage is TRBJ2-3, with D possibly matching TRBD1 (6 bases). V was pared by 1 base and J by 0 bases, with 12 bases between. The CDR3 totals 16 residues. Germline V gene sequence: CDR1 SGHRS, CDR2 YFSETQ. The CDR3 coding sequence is TGCGCCAGCAGCTTGTGGGGACAATCTAGCACAGATACGCAGTATTTT. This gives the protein CASSLWGQSSTDTQYF.

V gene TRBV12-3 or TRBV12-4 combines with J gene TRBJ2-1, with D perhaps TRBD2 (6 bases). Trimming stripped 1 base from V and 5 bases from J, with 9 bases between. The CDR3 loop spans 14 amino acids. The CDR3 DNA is TGTGCCAGCAGTTTAGACGGGGGACACAATGAGCAGTTCTTC. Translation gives CASSLDGGHNEQFF.

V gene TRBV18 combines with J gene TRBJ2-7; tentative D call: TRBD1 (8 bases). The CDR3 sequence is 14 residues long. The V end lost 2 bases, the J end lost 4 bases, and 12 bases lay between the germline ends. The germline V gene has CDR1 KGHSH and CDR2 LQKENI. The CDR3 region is CASSPTGGEYEQYF. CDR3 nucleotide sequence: TGTGCCAGCTCACCAACAGGGGGGGAATACGAGCAGTACTTC.

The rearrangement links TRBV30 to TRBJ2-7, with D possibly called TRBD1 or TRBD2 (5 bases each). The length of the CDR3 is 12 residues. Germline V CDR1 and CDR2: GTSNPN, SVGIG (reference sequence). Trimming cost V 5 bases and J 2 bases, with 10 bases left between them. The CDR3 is CAWGRDPYEQYF. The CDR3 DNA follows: TGTGCCTGGGGCCGGGACCCCTACGAGCAGTACTTC. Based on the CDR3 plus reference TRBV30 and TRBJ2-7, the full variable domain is SQTIHQWPATLVQPVGSPLSLECTVEGTSNPNLYWYRQAAGRGLQLLFYSVGIGQISSEVPQNLSASRPQDRQFILSSKKLLLSDSGFYLCAWGRDPYEQYFGPGTRLTVT.

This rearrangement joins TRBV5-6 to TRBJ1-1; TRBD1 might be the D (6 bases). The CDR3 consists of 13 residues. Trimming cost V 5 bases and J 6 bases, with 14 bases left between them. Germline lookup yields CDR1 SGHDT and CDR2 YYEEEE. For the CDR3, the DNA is TGTGCCAGCAGGCATACAGGGATCCCTGAAGCTTTCTTT. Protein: CASRHTGIPEAFF.

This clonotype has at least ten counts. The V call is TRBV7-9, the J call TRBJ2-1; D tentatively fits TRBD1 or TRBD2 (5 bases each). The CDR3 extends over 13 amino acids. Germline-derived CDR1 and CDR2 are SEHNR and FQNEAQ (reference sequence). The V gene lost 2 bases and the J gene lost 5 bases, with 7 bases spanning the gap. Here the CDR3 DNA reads TGTGCCAGCAGCTTAAGAGGGGACAATGAGCAGTTCTTC. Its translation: CASSLRGDNEQFF.

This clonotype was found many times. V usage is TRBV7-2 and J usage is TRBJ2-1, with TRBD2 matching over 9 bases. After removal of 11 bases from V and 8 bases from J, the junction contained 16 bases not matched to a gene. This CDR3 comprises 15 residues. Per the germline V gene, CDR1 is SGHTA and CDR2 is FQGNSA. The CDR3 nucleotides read TGTGCCTCCAAGGATCTAGCGGGGAGCTCTTATGAGCAGTTCTTC. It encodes CASKDLAGSSYEQFF. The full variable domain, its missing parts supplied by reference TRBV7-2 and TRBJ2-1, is GAGVSQSPSNKVTEKGKDVELRCDPISGHTALYWYRQSLGQGLEFLIYFQGNSAPDKSGLPSDRFSAERTGGSVSTLTIQRTQQEDSAVYLCASKDLAGSSYEQFFGPGTRLTVL.

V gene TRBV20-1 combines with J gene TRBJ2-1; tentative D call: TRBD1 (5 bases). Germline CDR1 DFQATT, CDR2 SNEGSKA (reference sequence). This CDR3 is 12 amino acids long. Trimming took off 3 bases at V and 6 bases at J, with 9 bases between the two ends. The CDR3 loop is CSASSQVNEQFF. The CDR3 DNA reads TGCAGTGCTAGTTCACAGGTCAATGAGCAGTTCTTC.

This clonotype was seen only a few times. The CDR3 loop reads CASSETSGVQYV. The CDR3 nucleotides are TGTGCCAGCAGTGAAACTAGCGGGGTGCAGTACGTC. V usage is TRBV6-1 and J usage is TRBJ2-7; TRBD2 matches at 10 bases. Unmatched junction bases numbered 1, after V lost 2 bases and J lost 9 bases. The CDR3 totals 12 residues. Germline-derived CDR1 and CDR2 are MNHNS and SASEGT.

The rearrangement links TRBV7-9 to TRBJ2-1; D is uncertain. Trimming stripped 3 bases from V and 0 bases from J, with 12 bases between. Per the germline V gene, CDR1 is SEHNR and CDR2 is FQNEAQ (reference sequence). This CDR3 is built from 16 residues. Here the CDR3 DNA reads TGTGCCAGCAGCTTCTTGGGCGGAACCTCCTACAATGAGCAGTTCTTC. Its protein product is CASSFLGGTSYNEQFF.

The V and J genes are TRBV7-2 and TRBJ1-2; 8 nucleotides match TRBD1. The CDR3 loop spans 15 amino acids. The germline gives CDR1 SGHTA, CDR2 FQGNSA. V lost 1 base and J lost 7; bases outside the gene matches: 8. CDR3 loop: CASSLVGQGASGYTF. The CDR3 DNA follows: TGTGCCAGCAGCTTAGTTGGGCAGGGGGCTAGTGGCTACACCTTC.

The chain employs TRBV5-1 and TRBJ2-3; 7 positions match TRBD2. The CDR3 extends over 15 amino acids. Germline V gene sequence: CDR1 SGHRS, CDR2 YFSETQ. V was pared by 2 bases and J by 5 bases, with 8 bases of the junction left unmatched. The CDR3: CASSLLAASGDTQYF. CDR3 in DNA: TGCGCCAGCAGCTTATTGGCGGCTAGCGGAGATACGCAGTATTTT.

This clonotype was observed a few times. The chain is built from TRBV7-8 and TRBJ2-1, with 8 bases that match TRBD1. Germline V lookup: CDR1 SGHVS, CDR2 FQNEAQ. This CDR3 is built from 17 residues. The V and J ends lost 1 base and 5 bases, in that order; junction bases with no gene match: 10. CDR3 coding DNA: TGTGCCAGCAGCTTAGACCGGACAGGGCAGGGAGACAATGAGCAGTTCTTC. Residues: CASSLDRTGQGDNEQFF. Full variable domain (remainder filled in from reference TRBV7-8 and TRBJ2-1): GAGVSQSPRYKVAKRGQDVALRCDPISGHVSLFWYQQALGQGPEFLTYFQNEAQLDKSGLPSDRFFAERPEGSVSTLKIQRTQQEDSAVYLCASSLDRTGQGDNEQFFGPGTRLTVL.

The DNA for the CDR3 is TGTGCCAGCAGCCTCGGGACAGTCGGCTACACCTTC. Translating it yields CASSLGTVGYTF. This sequence joins TRBV5-6 and TRBJ1-2, with 7 bases aligning to TRBD1. This CDR3 is built from 12 residues. Germline loops: CDR1 SGHDT, CDR2 YYEEEE. Trimming cost V 4 bases and J 8 bases; bases outside gene matches: 5. The full variable domain, its missing parts supplied by reference TRBV5-6 and TRBJ1-2, is DAGVTQSPTHLIKTRGQQVTLRCSPKSGHDTVSWYQQALGQGPQFIFQYYEEEERQRGNFPDRFSGHQFPNYSSELNVNALLLGDSALYLCASSLGTVGYTFGSGTRLTVV.

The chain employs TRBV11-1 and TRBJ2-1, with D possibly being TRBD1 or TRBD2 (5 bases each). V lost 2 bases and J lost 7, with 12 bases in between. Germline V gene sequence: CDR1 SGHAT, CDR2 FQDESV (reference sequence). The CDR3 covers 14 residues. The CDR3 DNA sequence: TGTGCCAGCAGCTTAACGGGGCTCACGAATGAGCAGTTCTTC. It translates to CASSLTGLTNEQFF.